These T cell receptor beta chains were read from a single sample in a study of T cells in tuberculosis. Sequencing used immunoSEQ multiplex PCR; TCRdb keeps in-frame clones, though not all of them. The repertoire holds over 40,000 clones, with 90% to 95% as singletons. The sample comprised PBMCs. The receptors shown here come from a donor aged 5-35 years with latent tuberculosis or without tuberculosis infection. CDR3s leave out the opening cysteine and the closing phenylalanine or tryptophan.

J | V | CDR3
TRBJ1-2 | TRBV28 | ASSLRPRDYGYT
TRBJ2-2 | TRBV5-1 | ASSHQTSGRSTGELF
TRBJ2-4 | TRBV5-6 | ASSLEAARAKNIQY
TRBJ1-1 | TRBV5-4 | ASSSPGGTEAF
TRBJ2-7 | TRBV19 | ASSIFRDSYEQY
TRBJ2-7 | TRBV7-9 | ASSLVSRGAYEQY
TRBJ2-7 | TRBV28 | ASRTGQHEQY
TRBJ1-6 | TRBV2 | ASSLGTGKSGSPLH
TRBJ2-1 | TRBV30 | AWRRGRAMNEQF
TRBJ2-2 | TRBV7-8 | ASSLGTYTGELF
TRBJ1-1 | TRBV6-5 | ASSYGGPTEAF
TRBJ1-5 | TRBV19 | ASSSQNSNQPQH
TRBJ1-3 | TRBV29-1 | SVEEAARNTIY
TRBJ2-1 | TRBV6-5 | ASSLVEGAYEQF
TRBJ2-7 | TRBV10-3 | AISSPGQEYEQY
TRBJ2-5 | TRBV4-2 | ASSQDTSGNTQETQY
TRBJ1-3 | TRBV18 | ASSPTGGDNGNTIY
TRBJ2-7 | TRBV30 | AWDRGASYEQY
TRBJ1-2 | TRBV6-1 | ASKGQHYGYT
TRBJ2-6 | TRBV5-4 | ASSRTGTGANVLT
TRBJ2-7 | TRBV5-1 | ASSYERTYEQY
TRBJ1-2 | TRBV29-1 | SVRDSLYGYT
TRBJ2-7 | TRBV4-1 | ASSLVLAGGTSYEQY
TRBJ2-3 | TRBV25-1 | ASSPGEDTQY
TRBJ1-5 | TRBV11-2 | ASSLGTGYHQPQH
TRBJ2-7 | TRBV18 | ASSPLLTRTGQAYEQY
TRBJ1-5 | TRBV6-4 | ASSGSTQGSNQPQH
TRBJ2-7 | TRBV21-1 | ASSPGRDRESYEQY
TRBJ1-1 | TRBV11-2 | ASSLRSGLNTEAF
TRBJ2-2 | TRBV7-3 | AVAESPNTGELF
TRBJ2-1 | TRBV6-6 | ASSPSGGEQF
TRBJ2-6 | TRBV30 | AWKRDRPLSSGANVLT
TRBJ2-1 | TRBV11-2 | ASSFMFSSYNEQF
TRBJ1-1 | TRBV7-2 | ASSSGVYMNTEAF
TRBJ2-1 | TRBV13 | ASSLGGPGYNEQF
TRBJ2-7 | TRBV5-1 | ASSLRTGSYEQY
TRBJ2-6 | TRBV6-1 | ATGALPSGANVLT
TRBJ1-4 | TRBV5-1 | ASSLGGRGNEKLF
TRBJ1-2 | TRBV2 | ASSELGLGGNYGYT
TRBJ2-7 | TRBV6-6 | AINDPGQGTYEQY
TRBJ1-1 | TRBV19 | ASSNAGVSRAF